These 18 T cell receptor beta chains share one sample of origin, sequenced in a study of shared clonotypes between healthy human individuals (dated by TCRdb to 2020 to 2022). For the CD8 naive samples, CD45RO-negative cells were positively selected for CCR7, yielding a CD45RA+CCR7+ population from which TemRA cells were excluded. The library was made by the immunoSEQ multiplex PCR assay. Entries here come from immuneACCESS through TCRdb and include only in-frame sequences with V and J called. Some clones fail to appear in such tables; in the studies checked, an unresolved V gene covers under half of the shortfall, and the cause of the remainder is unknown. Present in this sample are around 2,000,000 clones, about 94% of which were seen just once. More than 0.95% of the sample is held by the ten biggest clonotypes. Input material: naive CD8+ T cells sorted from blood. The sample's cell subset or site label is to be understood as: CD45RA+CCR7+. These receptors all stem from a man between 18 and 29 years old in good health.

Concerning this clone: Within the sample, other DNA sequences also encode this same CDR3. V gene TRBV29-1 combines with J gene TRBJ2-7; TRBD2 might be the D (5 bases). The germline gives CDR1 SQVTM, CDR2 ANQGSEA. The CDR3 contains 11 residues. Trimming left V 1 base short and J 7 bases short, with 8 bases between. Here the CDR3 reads CSVEGSGEQYF. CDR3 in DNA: TGCAGCGTTGAAGGGTCGGGGGAGCAGTACTTC.

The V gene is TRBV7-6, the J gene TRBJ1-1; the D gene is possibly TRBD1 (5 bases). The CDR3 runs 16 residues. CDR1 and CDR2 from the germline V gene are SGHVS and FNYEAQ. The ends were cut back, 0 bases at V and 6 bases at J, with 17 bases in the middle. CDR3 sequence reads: CASSLALGGEKAEAFF. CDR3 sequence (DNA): TGTGCCAGCAGCTTAGCTCTGGGGGGTGAAAAGGCTGAAGCTTTCTTT.

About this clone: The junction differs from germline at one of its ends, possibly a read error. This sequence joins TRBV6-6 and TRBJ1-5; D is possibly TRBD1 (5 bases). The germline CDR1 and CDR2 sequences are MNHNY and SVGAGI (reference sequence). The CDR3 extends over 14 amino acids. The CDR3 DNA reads TGTGCCAGCACTTACTCCTGGGGGAAGGGGCCCCAGCATTTT. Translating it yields CASTYSWGKGPQHF.

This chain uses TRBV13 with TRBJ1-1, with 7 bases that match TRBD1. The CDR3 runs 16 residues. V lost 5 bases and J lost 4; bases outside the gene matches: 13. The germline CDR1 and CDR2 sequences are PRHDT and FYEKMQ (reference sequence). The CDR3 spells CASSRSGGGMGTEAFF. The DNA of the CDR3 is TGTGCCAGCAGCCGATCAGGGGGTGGCATGGGCACTGAAGCTTTCTTT.

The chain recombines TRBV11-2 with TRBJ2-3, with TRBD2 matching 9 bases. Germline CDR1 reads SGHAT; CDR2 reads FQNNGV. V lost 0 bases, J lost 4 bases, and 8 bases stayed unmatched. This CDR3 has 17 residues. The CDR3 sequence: CASSLDRLAGAADTQYF. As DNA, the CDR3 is TGTGCCAGCAGCTTAGACCGCTTAGCGGGAGCGGCAGATACGCAGTATTTT.

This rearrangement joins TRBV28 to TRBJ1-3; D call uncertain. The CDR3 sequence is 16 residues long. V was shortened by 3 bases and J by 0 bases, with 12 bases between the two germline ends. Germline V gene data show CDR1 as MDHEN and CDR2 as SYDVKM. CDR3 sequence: CASSLRARRSGNTIYF. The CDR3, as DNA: TGTGCCAGCAGTTTGAGGGCGCGCCGCTCTGGAAACACCATATATTTT.

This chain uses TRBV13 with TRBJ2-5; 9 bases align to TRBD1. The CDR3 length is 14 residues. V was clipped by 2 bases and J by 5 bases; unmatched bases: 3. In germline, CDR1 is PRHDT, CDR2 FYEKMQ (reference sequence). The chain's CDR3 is CASSLRTGVETQYF. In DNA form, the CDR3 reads TGTGCCAGCAGCTTACGGACAGGGGTTGAGACCCAGTACTTC.

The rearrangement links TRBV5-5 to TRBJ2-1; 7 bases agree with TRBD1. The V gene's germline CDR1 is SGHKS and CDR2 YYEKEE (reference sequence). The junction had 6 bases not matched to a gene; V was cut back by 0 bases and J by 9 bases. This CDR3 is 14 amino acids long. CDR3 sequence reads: CASSLDRGFGEQFF. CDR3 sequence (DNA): TGTGCCAGCAGCTTGGACAGGGGATTTGGTGAGCAGTTCTTC.

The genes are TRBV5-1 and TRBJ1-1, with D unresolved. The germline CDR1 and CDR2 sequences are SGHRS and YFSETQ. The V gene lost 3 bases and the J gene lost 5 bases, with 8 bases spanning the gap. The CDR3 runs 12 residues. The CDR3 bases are TGCGCCAGCAGCTCAGACATAACTGAAGCTTTCTTT. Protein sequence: CASSSDITEAFF.

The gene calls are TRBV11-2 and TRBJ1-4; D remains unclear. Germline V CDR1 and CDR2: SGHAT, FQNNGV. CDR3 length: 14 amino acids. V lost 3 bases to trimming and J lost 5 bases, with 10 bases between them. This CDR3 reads CASSFEAANEKLFF. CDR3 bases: TGTGCCAGCAGCTTCGAGGCAGCCAATGAAAAACTGTTTTTT.

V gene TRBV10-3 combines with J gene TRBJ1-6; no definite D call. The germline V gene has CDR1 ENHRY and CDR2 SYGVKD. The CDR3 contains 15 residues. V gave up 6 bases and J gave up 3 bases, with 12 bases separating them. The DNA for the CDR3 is TGTGCCATCAGCCCCAATGGGGACTATAATTCACCCCTCCACTTT. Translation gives CAISPNGDYNSPLHF.

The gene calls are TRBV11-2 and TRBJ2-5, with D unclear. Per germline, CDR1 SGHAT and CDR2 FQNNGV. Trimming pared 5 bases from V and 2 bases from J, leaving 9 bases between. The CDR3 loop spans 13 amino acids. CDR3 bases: TGTGCCAGCAGCCCCCAGTGGCAAGAGACCCAGTACTTC. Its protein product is CASSPQWQETQYF. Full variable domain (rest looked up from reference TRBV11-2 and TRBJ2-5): EAGVAQSPRYKIIEKRQSVAFWCNPISGHATLYWYQQILGQGPKLLIQFQNNGVVDDSQLPKDRFSAERLKGVDSTLKIQPAKLEDSAVYLCASSPQWQETQYFGPGTRLLVL.

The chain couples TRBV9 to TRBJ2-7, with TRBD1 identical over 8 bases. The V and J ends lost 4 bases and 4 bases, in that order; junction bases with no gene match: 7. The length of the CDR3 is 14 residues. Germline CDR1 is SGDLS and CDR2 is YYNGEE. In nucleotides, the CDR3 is TGTGCCAGCAGCCCCGGGACAGGACATTACGAGCAGTACTTC. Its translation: CASSPGTGHYEQYF. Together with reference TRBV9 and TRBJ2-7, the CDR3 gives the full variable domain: DSGVTQTPKHLITATGQRVTLRCSPRSGDLSVYWYQQSLDQGLQFLIQYYNGEERAKGNILERFSAQQFPDLHSELNLSSLELGDSALYFCASSPGTGHYEQYFGPGTRLTVT.

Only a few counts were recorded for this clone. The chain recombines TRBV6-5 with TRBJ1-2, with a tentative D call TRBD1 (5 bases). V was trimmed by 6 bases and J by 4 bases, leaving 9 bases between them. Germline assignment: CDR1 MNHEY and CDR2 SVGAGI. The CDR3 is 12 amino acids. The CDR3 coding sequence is TGTGCCAGCAGACCCGGGGGCTATGGCTACACCTTC. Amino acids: CASRPGGYGYTF.

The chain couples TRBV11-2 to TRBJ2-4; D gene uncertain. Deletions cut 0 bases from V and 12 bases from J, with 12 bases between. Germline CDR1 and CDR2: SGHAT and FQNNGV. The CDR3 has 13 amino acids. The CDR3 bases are TGTGCCAGCAGCTTAGAGGACCCAGGCCGTCAGTACTTC. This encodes CASSLEDPGRQYF.

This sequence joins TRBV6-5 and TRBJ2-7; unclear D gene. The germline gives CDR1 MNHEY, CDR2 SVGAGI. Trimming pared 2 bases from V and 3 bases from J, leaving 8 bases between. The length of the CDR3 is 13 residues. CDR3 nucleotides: TGTGCCAGCAGTTACGGGTTCCTCTACGAGCAGTACTTC. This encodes CASSYGFLYEQYF.

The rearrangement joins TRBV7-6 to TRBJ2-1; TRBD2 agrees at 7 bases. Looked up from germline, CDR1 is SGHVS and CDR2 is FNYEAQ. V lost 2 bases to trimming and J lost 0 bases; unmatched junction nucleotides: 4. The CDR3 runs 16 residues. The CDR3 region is CASSLTSESSYNEQFF. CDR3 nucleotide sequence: TGTGCCAGCAGCTTAACTAGCGAGAGCTCCTACAATGAGCAGTTCTTC.

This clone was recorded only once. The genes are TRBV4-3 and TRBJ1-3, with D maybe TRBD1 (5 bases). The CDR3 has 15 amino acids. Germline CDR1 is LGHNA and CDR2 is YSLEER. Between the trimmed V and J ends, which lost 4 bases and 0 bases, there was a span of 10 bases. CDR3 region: CASSPDTSSGNTIYF. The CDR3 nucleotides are TGCGCCAGCAGCCCGGACACGAGCTCTGGAAACACCATATATTTT.